A single sample is the source of the 6 T cell receptor beta chains below, sequenced in a study of post-analysis software for immune sequencing data. Overall study findings and caveats: Relative to controls, patients had five TRBV segments at higher frequency, with TRBV5-6, TRBV5-1 and TRBV20-1 among these.

Unique molecular identifiers featured in each of the TCR beta cDNA libraries. TCRdb recomputed calls from the PCR reads with MiXCR, one row per CDR3 protein. This sample has over 300,000 distinct CDR3 sequences, with about a third found just once. Their target antigens are unknown. Specimen: blood. The receptors originated from a girl aged 10 to 17 with multiple sclerosis.

This clonotype was seen more than once but under ten times. This chain uses TRBV2 with TRBJ1-5; 7 bases agree with TRBD1. The germline V gene encodes CDR1 SNHLY and CDR2 FYNNEI. V shed 6 bases, J shed 4 bases, and the junction held 6 bases outside the gene matches. The CDR3 contains 14 residues. DNA of the CDR3: TGTGCCAGCAGACGCCAGGGGGGGAATCAGCCCCAGCATTTT. This gives the protein CASRRQGGNQPQHF.

This clonotype was detected a few times. The rearrangement uses TRBV5-6 and TRBJ2-1; possible D gene TRBD2, 6 bases. The germline gives CDR1 SGHDT, CDR2 YYEEEE. V shed 0 bases and J shed 7 bases, with 20 bases lying between them. This CDR3 is built from 17 residues. CDR3: CASSLALTGTYTNEQFF. CDR3 bases: TGTGCCAGCAGCTTGGCCTTGACCGGGACTTACACGAATGAGCAGTTCTTC.

V usage is TRBV6-6 and J usage is TRBJ2-3, with D tentatively TRBD1 or TRBD2 (5 bases each). The V gene's germline CDR1 is MNHNY and CDR2 SVGAGI (reference sequence). The CDR3 is made up of 15 amino acids. Trimming stripped 5 bases from V and 0 bases from J, with 12 bases between. This CDR3 is CASSRRDPSTDTQYF. The CDR3 nucleotides read TGTGCCAGCAGTCGCCGGGACCCCAGCACAGATACGCAGTATTTT.

The V gene is TRBV29-1, the J gene TRBJ1-2; D is unclear. The CDR3 runs 11 residues. Germline V CDR1 and CDR2: SQVTM, ANQGSEA. V gave up 7 bases and J gave up 6 bases, with 12 bases separating them. The CDR3 sequence is CSGTFKDGYTF. The CDR3 DNA reads TGCAGCGGCACCTTCAAAGATGGCTACACCTTC. Supplemented by reference TRBV29-1 and TRBJ1-2, the full variable domain reads SAVISQKPSRDICQRGTSLTIQCQVDSQVTMMFWYRQQPGQSLTLIATANQGSEATYESGFVIDKFPISRPNLTFSTLTVSNMSPEDSSIYLCSGTFKDGYTFGSGTRLTVV.

In its sample, this clonotype was seen a few times. This chain connects TRBV24-1 to TRBJ1-1, with D hard to call. Looked up from germline, CDR1 is KGHDR and CDR2 is SFDVKD. This CDR3 spans 12 amino acids. With 2 bases removed from V and 3 bases from J, the gap between germline ends came to 3 bases. CDR3 protein: CATSDWDTEAFF. DNA for the CDR3: TGTGCCACCAGTGATTGGGACACTGAAGCTTTCTTT.

A few counts support this clonotype. The chain links TRBV7-8 to TRBJ2-1; tentatively, D is TRBD1 (6 bases). Germline CDR1 SGHVS, CDR2 FQNEAQ. The V end was cut by 4 bases, the J end by 8 bases, with 12 bases between. There are 13 residues in the CDR3. For the CDR3, the DNA is TGTGCCAGCAGCTATACAGGGAACGATGAGCAGTTCTTC. Its translation: CASSYTGNDEQFF.